These 4 T cell receptor beta chains came from one sample sequenced in a study of neurological immune-mediated disorders. From the 5' RACE reads, TCRdb called clonotypes with MiXCR, one entry per CDR3 protein. The repertoire consists of some 60,000 distinct CDR3 sequences, with approximately 4% occurring once and the leading ten covering around 3.1%. Input material: PBMCs. These receptors all stem from a woman in her 30s with multiple sclerosis.

Many counts were recorded for this clonotype. This chain joins TRBV6-1 and TRBJ1-1; 7 positions agree with TRBD1. Germline V gene data show CDR1 as MNHNS and CDR2 as SASEGT. The CDR3 sequence is 14 residues long. The V gene end was trimmed by 6 bases and the J gene end by 11 bases; junction bases not matched to a gene: 15. As DNA, the CDR3 is TGTGCCAGCAGGCCCTTCGGACAGGCCCTCCCTGCTTTCTTT. This encodes CASRPFGQALPAFF.

This clonotype occurred many times. The chain recombines TRBV7-2 with TRBJ2-3; D call uncertain. The CDR3 contains 14 residues. Trimming took 5 bases from V and 4 from J, leaving 13 bases between them. Germline CDR1 is SGHTA and CDR2 is FQGNSA. The CDR3 nucleotides are TGTGCCAGCAGCGCCAAGACTTGGGCAGATACGCAGTATTTT. Protein: CASSAKTWADTQYF.

As to this clonotype: This may be a read error: a much more frequent sequence differs by one nucleotide. The gene calls are TRBV5-1 and TRBJ2-7, with D possibly TRBD1 on 5 matching bases. CDR1 is SGHRS and CDR2 is YFSETQ in the germline V gene. Between the trimmed V and J ends, which lost 4 bases and 2 bases, there was a span of 13 bases. The CDR3 covers 14 residues. The CDR3, as DNA: TGCGCCAGCAGCGAAAAAGGGGTCACCTACGAGCAGTACTTC. Residues: CASSEKGVTYEQYF.

This clonotype was found many times. CDR3 nucleotide sequence: TGTGCCAGCAGTCGCCGGACTGCCTCCTACGAGCAGTACTTC. Translation gives CASSRRTASYEQYF. V usage is TRBV6-5 and J usage is TRBJ2-7; a weak D match, TRBD2 (5 bases). The V gene's germline CDR1 is MNHEY and CDR2 SVGAGI. The CDR3 loop spans 14 amino acids. The ends were cut back, 5 bases at V and 0 bases at J, with 11 bases in the middle.